This T cell receptor beta chain is drawn from a study of shared clonotypes between healthy human individuals. The study, taken as a whole, reports: Expectations were that clonotype sharing among donors would be affected by sequencing depth.

The protocol was immunoSEQ multiplex PCR, while the TCRdb copy is restricted to in-frame clones and leaves out a portion. The data hold 950,000 to 1,200,000 clones, with about 72% observed a single time. Germline V gene data show CDR1 as SGHDN and CDR2 as FVKESK. The CDR3 is 13 residues long. The junction had 3 bases not matched to a gene; V was cut back by 4 bases and J by 6 bases. This clone showed up many times. Its matching antigen is unknown. The chain is built from TRBV14 and TRBJ2-1; 7 bases line up with TRBD2. The sequenced sample was memory CD4+ T cells from PBMCs. This sample's subset: CD45RA-negative fraction. This receptor was taken from a man aged 18 to 30 in good health. Some clones in this sample may be carry-over from other donors' samples. The chain's CDR3 is CASSRLAANEQFF. The DNA of the CDR3 is TGTGCCAGCAGCCGGCTAGCGGCCAATGAGCAGTTCTTC.